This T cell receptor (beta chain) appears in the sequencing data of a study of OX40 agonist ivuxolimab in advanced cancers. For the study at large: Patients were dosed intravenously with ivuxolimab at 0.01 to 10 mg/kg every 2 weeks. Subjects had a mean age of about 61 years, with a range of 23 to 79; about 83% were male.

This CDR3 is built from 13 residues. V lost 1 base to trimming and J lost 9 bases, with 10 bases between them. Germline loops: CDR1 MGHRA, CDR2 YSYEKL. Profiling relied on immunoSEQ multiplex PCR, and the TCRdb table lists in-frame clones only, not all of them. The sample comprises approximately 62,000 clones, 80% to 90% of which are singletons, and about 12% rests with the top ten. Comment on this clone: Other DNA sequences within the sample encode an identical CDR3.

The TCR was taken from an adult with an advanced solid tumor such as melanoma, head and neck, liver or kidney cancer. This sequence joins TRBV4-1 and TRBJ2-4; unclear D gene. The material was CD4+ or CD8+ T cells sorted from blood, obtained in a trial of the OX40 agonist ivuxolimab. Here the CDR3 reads CASSQAEARIQYF. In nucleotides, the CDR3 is TGCGCCAGCAGCCAAGCAGAGGCGCGCATTCAGTACTTC.